The clone carrying this T cell receptor beta chain was seen ten or more times. What it binds is not known. Germline CDR1 MGHRA, CDR2 YSYEKL. CDR3 length equals 17 residues. V lost 4 bases and J 7 bases, leaving 26 bases between the germline ends. The data stem from a study of T-cell memory formation after mild COVID-19. Study results and limitations: Those CD4+ clones that contracted were mainly in CM and EM (CD8+ ones in EMRA). Clones that contracted from day 15 to 85 had balanced CD4/CD8; later expanders were CD4+ biased.

Each CDR3 protein gets one entry after TCRdb re-called the 5' RACE reads with MiXCR. The sample yields around 200,000 distinct CDR3 sequences, about 10% seen once. The gene calls are TRBV4-1 and TRBJ2-7; tentatively, D is TRBD1 or TRBD2 (5 bases each). The sequence was collected from a man aged 18 to 30 who had mild COVID-19 (a few samples of this study predate the infection). Cell type and time point are not known. Material: PBMCs or a T cell subset sorted from them (not recorded which). Here the CDR3 DNA reads TGCGCCAGCAGCCCCAATCCCGGGACGAAGATCTCGGGTGAGCAGTACTTC. The encoded protein is CASSPNPGTKISGEQYF.